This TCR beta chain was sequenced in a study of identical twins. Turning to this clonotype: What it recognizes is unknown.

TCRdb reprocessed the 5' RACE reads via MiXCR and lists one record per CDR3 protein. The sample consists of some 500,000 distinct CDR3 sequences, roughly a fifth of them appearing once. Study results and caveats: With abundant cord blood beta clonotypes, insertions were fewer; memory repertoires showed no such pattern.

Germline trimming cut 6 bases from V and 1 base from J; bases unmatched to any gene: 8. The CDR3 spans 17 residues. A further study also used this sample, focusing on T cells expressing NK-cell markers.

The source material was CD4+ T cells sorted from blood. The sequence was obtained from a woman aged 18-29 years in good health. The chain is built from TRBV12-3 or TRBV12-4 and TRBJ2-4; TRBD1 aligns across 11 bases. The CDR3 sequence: CASRRDRGNGAKNIQYF. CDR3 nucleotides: TGTGCCAGCAGACGGGACAGGGGGAATGGGGCCAAAAACATTCAGTACTTC.